This TCR beta chain was found in a study of graft-versus-host responses after intestinal transplantation. Study-level information: Anti-thymocyte globulin induction preceded roughly 3 years of tacrolimus and steroid maintenance in all recipients. General study findings and limits: Present in recipient marrow, GvH clones included some that appeared first in ileum or blood. High graft-versus-host to host-versus-graft clonal ratios were found in allografts of patients who had graft-donor T cell macrochimerism.

Graft tissue was processed to release intraepithelial and lamina propria lymphocytes. Sample share makes this clone medium-sized (0.01 to 0.1%). Its matching antigen is unknown. The method was immunoSEQ multiplex PCR; TCRdb's version includes in-frame clones alone and lacks a portion of them. Seen here are thousands of clones, over 60% observed once, and the top ten hold around 13%. The source of this sequence is a human patient who received an intestinal transplant, so some T cells may come from the graft donor. Sequences were derived from ileum tissue, sampled roughly 260 days after intestinal transplant.

The CDR3 DNA reads TGCGCCAGCAGCTTCCTTTCGGGGAACCGTGCCTACGAGCAGTACTTC. As protein: CASSFLSGNRAYEQYF. The rearrangement joins TRBV5-1 to TRBJ2-7; D perhaps matches TRBD2 (5 bases). The CDR3 is 16 residues long. Germline V gene data show CDR1 as SGHRS and CDR2 as YFSETQ. Trimming shortened V by 2 bases and J by 2 bases, and 17 bases separated the two germline ends.